Reported below is one TCR beta chain. This clonotype was observed at least ten times. Its antigen is not yet known. Qualities for individual bases were not recorded, and no much larger clone is one base off. The entry originates in a study of read filtering for tumor transcriptome and immune sequencing (TCRdb year 2020). In terms of the full investigation: The cohort had around 16 male and approximately 13 female patients with a mean age of about 66 years, ranging from roughly 40 to 90. Using the same bone marrow samples, the study compared TCR repertoires obtained by targeted immune repertoire sequencing with those obtained by bulk whole-transcriptome sequencing. As a main aim, a read-filtering strategy for immune repertoire data was addressed, with the specific question being whether clonotypes supported by a single read should be removed. By revised international staging, roughly 8 patients were R-ISS I, 16 were R-ISS II and roughly seven were R-ISS III. Per sample, about 4 to 11 million TCR-region mapped reads were obtained with IR-seq, compared with only about 80 to 1,400 with RNA-seq. Whole-transcriptome libraries were prepared with the TruSeq RNA Access Library Prep Kit after DNase treatment. Findings and caveats that apply to the study as a whole: The correlation between IR-seq and RNA-seq shared clonotype proportions was increased by removal of single-read clonotypes. Clonotypes were captured by IR-seq at much higher depth and more reliably than by RNA-seq, and smaller IR-seq throughput was sufficient for identification of most shared clonotypes. The sorted CD138-negative fraction was a mixed bone marrow immune population, not purified T cells. Single-read clonotypes made up 80% to 85% of clonotypes but 3% to 3.5% of total reads in IR-seq, and roughly 75% of clonotypes and roughly 45% of reads in RNA-seq.

Each patient had bone marrow sampled at the time of active disease. Ficoll-Hypaque density gradient centrifugation was used to isolate the bone marrow mononuclear cells. To remove myeloma plasma cells, the cells were labeled with CD138 magnetic microbeads on a MACS separator, and CD138-negative cells were then collected by negative selection. The purity of the isolated cells was checked by flow cytometry with CD138 antibodies on an Attune NxT. TRIzol reagent was used to extract total RNA, and a NanoDrop spectrophotometer was used to quantify the extracted RNA. Paired RNA-seq and IR-seq were performed on the CD138-negative bone marrow sample of each patient. The Immunoverse kit was used to build TCR libraries from around 400 ng RNA, with molecular barcoded adaptors covering alpha/delta and beta/gamma chains. The same RNA used for transcriptome sequencing was used for TCR library preparation. Sequencing of TCR libraries was carried out on an Illumina HiSeq 4000 with 2 x 150 cycles. In the source study's methods: Using MiXCR, which included quality filtering and error correction, TCR reads were aligned to human V, D, J and C references and then assembled into CDR3 clonotypes. The tcR package in R was used for analysis of clonotype counts and gene usage diversity. For inspection of raw mapping reads, RNA-seq reads were mapped by STAR aligner version 2.5.3a onto GRCh37 of the human genome. To test the effect of sequencing depth on detected clonotypes, IR-seq fastq files were randomly downsampled using Seqtk 1.3. Using fastp trimming at Q25 and MiXCR clonotype assembly, TCRdb reanalyzed the public sequencing data and kept in-frame beta chains. Rows are unified per CDR3 protein, each entry keeping the most common DNA and genes. The V and J calls shown here were made by TCRdb, not taken from the authors' results. A total of about 39,000 distinct CDR3 sequences appear in this sample, approximately 15% of them only once. 6% to 8% of the sample comes from the top ten.

From the cysteine up to the phenylalanine, the CDR3 has a length of 14 residues. The retained sequence is limited to the CDR3, 42 bases, with the frame set at the first base. CDR1 MNHNS and CDR2 SASEGT were looked up in the germline V gene. Here V drops 7 bases and J drops 4 bases, and the junction holds 9 bases not matched to any gene. The chain is encoded by TRBV6-1 joined to TRBJ1-2; TRBD1 aligns with 7 central bases. Sequencing used a population of CD138-negative cells sorted from bone marrow. In light of the paper, this sample's cell subset or site label describes: bone marrow mononuclear cells depleted of CD138+ plasma/myeloma cells by negative magnetic selection. This clonotype was sampled from a donor aged 40 or over with multiple myeloma. CDR3 sequence: CASTWDSPTYGYTF. The DNA reads as follows: TGTGCCAGCACCTGGGACAGCCCAACCTATGGCTACACCTTC.